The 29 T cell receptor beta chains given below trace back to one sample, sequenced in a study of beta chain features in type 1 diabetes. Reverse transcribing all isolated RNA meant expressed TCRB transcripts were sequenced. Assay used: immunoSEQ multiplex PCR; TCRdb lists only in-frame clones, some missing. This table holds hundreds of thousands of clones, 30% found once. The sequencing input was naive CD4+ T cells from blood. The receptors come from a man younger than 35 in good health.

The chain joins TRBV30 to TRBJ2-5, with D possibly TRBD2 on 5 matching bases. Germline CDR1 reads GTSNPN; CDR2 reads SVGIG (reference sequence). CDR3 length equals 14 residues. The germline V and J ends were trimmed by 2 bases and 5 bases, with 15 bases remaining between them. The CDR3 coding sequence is TGTGCCTGGAGTCCCGGTGAGGGTGGGGAGACCCAGTACTTC. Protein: CAWSPGEGGETQYF. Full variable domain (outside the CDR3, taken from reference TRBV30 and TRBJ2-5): SQTIHQWPATLVQPVGSPLSLECTVEGTSNPNLYWYRQAAGRGLQLLFYSVGIGQISSEVPQNLSASRPQDRQFILSSKKLLLSDSGFYLCAWSPGEGGETQYFGPGTRLLVL.

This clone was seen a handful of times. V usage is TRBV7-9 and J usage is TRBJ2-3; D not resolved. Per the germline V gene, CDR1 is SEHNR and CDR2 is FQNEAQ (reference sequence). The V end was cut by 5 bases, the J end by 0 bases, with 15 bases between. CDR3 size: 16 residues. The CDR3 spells CASSSRLGRSTDTQYF. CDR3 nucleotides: TGTGCCAGCAGCAGTCGTCTGGGCAGGAGCACAGATACGCAGTATTTT.

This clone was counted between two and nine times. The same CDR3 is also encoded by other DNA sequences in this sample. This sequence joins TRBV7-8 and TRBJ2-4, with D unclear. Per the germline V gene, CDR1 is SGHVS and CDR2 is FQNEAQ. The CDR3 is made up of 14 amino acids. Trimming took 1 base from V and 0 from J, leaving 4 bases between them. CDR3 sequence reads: CASSLGGAKNIQYF. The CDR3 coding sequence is TGTGCCAGCAGCTTAGGGGGAGCCAAAAACATTCAGTACTTC.

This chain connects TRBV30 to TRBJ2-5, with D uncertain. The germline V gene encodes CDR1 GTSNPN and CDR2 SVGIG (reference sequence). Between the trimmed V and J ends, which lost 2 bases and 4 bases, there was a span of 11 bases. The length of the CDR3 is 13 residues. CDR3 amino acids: CAWSLRVPETQYF. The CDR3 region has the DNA TGTGCCTGGAGTTTGCGTGTCCCAGAGACCCAGTACTTC.

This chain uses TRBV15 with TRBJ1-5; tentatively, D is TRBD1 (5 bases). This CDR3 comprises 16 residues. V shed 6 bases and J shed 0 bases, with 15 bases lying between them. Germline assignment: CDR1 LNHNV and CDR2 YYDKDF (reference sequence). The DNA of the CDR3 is TGTGCCACCAGTCCCACGACAGAGTATAGCAATCAGCCCCAGCATTTT. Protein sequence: CATSPTTEYSNQPQHF.

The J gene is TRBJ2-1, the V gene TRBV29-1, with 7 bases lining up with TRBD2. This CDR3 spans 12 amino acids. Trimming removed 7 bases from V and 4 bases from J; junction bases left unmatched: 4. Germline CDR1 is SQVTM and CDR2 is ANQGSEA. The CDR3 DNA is TGCAGCGAAACCGGGGGGTACAATGAGCAGTTCTTC. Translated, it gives CSETGGYNEQFF.

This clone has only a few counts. CDR3 protein: CASSVNPGGQFF. DNA for the CDR3: TGTGCCAGCAGTGTCAATCCGGGAGGGCAGTTCTTC. The V and J genes are TRBV25-1 and TRBJ2-1, with 7 bases matching TRBD2. The trim removed 4 bases at V and 12 bases at J, leaving 6 bases unmatched. Looked up from germline, CDR1 is MGHDK and CDR2 is SYGVNS. This CDR3 region has 12 residues.

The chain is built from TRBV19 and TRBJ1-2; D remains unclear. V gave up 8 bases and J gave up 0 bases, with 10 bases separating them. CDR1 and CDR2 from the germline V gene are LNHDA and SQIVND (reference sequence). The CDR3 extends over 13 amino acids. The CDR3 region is CASRRTANYGYTF. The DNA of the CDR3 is TGTGCCAGTCGCAGGACGGCTAACTATGGCTACACCTTC.

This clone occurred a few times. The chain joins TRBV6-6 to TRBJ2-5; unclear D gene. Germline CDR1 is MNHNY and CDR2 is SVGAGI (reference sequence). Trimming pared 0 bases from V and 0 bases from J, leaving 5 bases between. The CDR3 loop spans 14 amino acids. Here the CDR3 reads CASSYSGNQETQYF. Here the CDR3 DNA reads TGTGCCAGCAGTTACTCAGGAAACCAAGAGACCCAGTACTTC.

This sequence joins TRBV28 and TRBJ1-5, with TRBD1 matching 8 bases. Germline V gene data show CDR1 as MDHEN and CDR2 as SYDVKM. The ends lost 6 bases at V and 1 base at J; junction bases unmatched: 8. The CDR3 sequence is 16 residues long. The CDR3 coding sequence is TGTGCCAGCAGCCCAGGGGGCCGGGGAAGCAATCAGCCCCAGCATTTT. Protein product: CASSPGGRGSNQPQHF. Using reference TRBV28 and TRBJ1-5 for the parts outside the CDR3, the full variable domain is DVKVTQSSRYLVKRTGEKVFLECVQDMDHENMFWYRQDPGLGLRLIYFSYDVKMKEKGDIPEGYSVSREKKERFSLILESASTNQTSMYLCASSPGGRGSNQPQHFGDGTRLSIL.

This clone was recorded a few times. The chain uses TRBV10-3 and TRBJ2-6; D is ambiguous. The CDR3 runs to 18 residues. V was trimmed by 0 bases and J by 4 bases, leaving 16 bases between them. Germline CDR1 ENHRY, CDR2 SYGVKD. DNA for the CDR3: TGTGCCATCAGTGAGTCGAATGCACCGTTCTTCGGGGCCAACGTCCTGACTTTC. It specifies CAISESNAPFFGANVLTF.

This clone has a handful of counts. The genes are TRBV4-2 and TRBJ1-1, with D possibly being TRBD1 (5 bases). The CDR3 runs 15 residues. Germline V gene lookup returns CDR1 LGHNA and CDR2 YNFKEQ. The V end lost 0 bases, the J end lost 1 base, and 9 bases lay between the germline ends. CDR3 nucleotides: TGTGCCAGCAGCCAAGAACTCGGACAGAACACTGAAGCTTTCTTT. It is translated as CASSQELGQNTEAFF.

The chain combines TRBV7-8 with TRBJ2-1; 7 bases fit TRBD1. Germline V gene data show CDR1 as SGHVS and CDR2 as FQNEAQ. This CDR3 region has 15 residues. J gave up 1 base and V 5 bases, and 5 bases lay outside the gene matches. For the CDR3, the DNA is TGTGCCAGCAGCAAAGAGACAGGGTCCTACAATGAGCAGTTCTTC. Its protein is CASSKETGSYNEQFF.

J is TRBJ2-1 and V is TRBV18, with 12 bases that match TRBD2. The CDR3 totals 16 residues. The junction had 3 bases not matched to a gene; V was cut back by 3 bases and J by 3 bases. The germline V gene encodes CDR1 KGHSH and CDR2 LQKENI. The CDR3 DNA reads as TGTGCCAGCTCACCTCTGACTAGCGGGAGCTACAATGAGCAGTTCTTC. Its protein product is CASSPLTSGSYNEQFF.

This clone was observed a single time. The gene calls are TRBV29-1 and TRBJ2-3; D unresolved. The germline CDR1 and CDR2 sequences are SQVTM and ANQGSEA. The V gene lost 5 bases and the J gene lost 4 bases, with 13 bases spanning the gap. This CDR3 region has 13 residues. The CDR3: CSVRKGSADTQYF. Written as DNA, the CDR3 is TGCAGCGTTCGGAAAGGGTCCGCAGATACGCAGTATTTT.

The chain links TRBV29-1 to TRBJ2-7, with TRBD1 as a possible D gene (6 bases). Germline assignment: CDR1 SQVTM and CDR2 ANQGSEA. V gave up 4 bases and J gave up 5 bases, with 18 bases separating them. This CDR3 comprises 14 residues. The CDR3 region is CSVAEAAGVNEQYF. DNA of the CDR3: TGCAGCGTTGCGGAGGCGGCAGGGGTCAACGAGCAGTACTTC.

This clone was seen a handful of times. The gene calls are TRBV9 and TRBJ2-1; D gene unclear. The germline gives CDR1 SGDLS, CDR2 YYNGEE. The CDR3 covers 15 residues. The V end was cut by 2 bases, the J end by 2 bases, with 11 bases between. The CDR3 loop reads CASSVLGHPYNEQFF. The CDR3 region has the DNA TGTGCCAGCAGCGTGCTGGGCCACCCCTACAATGAGCAGTTCTTC.

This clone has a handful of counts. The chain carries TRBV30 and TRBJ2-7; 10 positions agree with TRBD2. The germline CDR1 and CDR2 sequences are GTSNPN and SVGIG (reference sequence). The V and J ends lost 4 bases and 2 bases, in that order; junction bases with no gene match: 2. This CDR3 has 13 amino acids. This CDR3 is CAWTSGSTYEQYF. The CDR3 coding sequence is TGTGCCTGGACTAGCGGGAGCACCTACGAGCAGTACTTC.

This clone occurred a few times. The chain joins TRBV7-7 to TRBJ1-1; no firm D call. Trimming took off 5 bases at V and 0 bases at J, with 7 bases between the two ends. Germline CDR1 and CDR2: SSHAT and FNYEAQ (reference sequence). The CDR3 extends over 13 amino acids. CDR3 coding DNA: TGTGCCAGCAGCCCTACCTTGAACACTGAAGCTTTCTTT. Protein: CASSPTLNTEAFF.

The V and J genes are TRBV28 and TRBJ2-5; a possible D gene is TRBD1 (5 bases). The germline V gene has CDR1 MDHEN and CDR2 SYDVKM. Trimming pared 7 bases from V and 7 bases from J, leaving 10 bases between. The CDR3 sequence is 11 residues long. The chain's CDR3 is CASTQGPTQYF. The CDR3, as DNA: TGTGCCAGCACCCAGGGCCCGACCCAGTACTTC.

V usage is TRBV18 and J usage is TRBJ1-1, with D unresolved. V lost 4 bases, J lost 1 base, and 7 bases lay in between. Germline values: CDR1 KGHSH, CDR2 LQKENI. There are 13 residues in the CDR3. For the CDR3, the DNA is TGTGCCAGCTCACGGACGGCGAACACTGAAGCTTTCTTT. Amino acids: CASSRTANTEAFF.

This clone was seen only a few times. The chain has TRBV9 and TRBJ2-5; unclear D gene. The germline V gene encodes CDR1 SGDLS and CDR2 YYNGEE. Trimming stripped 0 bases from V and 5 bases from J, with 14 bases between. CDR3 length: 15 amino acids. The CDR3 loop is CASSVAPSEGETQYF. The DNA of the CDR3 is TGTGCCAGCAGCGTAGCTCCATCCGAAGGGGAGACCCAGTACTTC.

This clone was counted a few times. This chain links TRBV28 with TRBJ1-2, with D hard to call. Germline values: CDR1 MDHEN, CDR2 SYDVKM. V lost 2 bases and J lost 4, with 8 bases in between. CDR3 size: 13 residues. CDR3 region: CASSLPEPYGYTF. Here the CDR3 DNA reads TGTGCCAGCAGTTTACCGGAACCCTATGGCTACACCTTC.

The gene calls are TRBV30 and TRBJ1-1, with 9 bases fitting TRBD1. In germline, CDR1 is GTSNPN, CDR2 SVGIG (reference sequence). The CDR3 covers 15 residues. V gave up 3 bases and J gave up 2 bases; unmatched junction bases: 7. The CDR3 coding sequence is TGTGCCTGGAGGACACAGGGGGCTGGAAACACTGAAGCTTTCTTT. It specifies CAWRTQGAGNTEAFF.

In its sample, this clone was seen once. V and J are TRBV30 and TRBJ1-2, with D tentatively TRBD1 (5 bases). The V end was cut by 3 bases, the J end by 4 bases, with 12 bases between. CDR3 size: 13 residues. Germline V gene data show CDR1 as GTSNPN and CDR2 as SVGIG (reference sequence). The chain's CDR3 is CAWSPIGTYGYTF. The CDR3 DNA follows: TGTGCCTGGAGCCCCATCGGGACCTATGGCTACACCTTC.

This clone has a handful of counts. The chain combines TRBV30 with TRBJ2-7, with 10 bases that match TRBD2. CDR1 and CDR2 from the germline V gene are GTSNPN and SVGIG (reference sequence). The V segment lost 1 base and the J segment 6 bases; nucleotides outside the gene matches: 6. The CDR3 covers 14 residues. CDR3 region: CAWSDSGRAFEQYF. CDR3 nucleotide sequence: TGTGCCTGGAGTGACAGCGGGAGGGCCTTCGAGCAGTACTTC.

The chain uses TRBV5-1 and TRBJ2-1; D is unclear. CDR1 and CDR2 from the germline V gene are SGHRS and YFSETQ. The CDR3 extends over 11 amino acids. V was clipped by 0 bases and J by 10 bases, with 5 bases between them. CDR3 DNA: TGCGCCAGCAGCTTGGCAGAAGAGCAGTTCTTC. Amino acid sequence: CASSLAEEQFF.

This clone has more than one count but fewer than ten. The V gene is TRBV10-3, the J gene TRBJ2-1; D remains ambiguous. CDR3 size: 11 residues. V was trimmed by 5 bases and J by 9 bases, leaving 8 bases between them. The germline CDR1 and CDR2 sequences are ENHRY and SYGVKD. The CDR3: CAISREVEQFF. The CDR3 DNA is TGTGCCATCAGTCGAGAGGTTGAGCAGTTCTTC.

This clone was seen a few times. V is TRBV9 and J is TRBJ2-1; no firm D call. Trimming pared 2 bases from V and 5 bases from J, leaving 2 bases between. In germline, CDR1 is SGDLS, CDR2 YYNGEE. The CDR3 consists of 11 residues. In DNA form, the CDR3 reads TGTGCCAGCAGCGTCCACAATGAGCAGTTCTTC. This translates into CASSVHNEQFF.